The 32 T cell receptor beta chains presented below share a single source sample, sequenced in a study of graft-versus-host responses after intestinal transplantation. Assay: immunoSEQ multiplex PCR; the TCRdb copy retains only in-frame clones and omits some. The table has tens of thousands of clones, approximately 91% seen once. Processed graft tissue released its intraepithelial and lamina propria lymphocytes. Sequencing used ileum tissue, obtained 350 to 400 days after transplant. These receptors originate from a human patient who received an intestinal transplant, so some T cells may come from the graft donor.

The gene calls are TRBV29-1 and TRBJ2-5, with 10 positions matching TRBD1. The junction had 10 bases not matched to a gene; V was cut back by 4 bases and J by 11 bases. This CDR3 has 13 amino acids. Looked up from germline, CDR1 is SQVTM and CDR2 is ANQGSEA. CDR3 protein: CSVARTGGKEQYF. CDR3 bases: TGCAGCGTTGCCAGGACAGGGGGAAAAGAGCAGTACTTC.

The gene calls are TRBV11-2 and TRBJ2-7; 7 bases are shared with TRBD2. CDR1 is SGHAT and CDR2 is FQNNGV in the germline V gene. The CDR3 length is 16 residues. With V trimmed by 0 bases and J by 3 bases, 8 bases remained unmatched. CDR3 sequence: CASSLEIAGTNYEQYF. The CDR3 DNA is TGTGCCAGCAGCTTAGAGATCGCAGGGACTAACTACGAGCAGTACTTC.

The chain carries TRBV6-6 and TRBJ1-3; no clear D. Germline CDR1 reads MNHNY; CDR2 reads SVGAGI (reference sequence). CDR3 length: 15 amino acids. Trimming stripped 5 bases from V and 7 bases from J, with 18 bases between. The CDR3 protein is CASSNRGLRWNTIYF. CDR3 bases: TGTGCCAGCAGTAACCGGGGTCTCCGGTGGAACACCATATATTTT.

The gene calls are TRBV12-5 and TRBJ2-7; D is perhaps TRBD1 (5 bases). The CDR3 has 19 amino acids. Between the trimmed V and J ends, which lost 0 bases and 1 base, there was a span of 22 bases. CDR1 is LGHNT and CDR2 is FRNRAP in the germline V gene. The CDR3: CASGLVRSRREGTSYEQYF. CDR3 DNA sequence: TGTGCTAGTGGTTTGGTACGTTCCCGCAGGGAAGGCACGTCCTACGAGCAGTACTTC.

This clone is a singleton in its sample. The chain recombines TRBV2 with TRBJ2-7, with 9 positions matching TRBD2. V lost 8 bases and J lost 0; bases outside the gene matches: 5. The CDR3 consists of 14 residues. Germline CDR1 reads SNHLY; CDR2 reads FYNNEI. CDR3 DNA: TGTGCCAGCTCGACTAGCGGCTTCTCCTACGAGCAGTACTTC. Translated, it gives CASSTSGFSYEQYF.

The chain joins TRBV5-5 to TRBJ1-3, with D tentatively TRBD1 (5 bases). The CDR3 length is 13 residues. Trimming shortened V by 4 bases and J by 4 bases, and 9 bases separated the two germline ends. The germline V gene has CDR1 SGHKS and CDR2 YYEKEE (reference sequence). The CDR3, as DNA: TGTGCCAGCAGCCAGGACACGGGAAACACCATATATTTT. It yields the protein CASSQDTGNTIYF.

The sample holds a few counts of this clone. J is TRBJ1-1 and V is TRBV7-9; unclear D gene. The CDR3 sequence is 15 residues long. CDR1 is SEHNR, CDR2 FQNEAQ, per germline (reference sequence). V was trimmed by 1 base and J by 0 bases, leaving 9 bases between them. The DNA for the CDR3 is TGTGCCAGCAGCTTAGTGACCAGCTTGAACACTGAAGCTTTCTTT. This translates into CASSLVTSLNTEAFF.

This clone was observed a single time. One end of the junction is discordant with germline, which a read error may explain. The CDR3 DNA follows: TGTGCCAGCAGCTTGCGTCGGACTAGCGGGGGCTTC. Its translation is CASSLRRTSGGF. The chain combines TRBV5-4 with TRBJ2-7; 13 bases align to TRBD2. The germline CDR1 and CDR2 sequences are SGHNT and YYREEE (reference sequence). This CDR3 is built from 12 residues. Filled out from reference TRBV5-4 and TRBJ2-7, the complete variable domain reads ETGVTQSPTHLIKTRGQQVTLRCSSQSGHNTVSWYQQALGQGPQFIFQYYREEENGRGNFPPRFSGLQFPNYSSELNVNALELDDSALYLCASSLRRTSGGFGPGTRLTVT.

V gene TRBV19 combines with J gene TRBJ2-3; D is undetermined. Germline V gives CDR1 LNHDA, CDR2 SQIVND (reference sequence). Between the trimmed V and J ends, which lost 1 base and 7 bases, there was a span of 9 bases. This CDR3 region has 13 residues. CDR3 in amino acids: CASSIGGVNTQYF. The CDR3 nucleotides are TGTGCCAGTAGTATAGGTGGGGTAAATACGCAGTATTTT.

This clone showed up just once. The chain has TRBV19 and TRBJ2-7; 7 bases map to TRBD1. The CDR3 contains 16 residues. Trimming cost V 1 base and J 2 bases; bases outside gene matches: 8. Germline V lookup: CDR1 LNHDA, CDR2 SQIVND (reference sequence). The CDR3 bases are TGTGCCAGTAGTATAGTACCCGGGACAGCACCCTACGAGCAGTACTTC. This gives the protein CASSIVPGTAPYEQYF.

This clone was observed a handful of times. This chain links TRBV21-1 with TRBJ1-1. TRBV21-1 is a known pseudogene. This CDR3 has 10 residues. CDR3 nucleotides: TGTGCCAGCAGCAAAGCAGAAGCTTTCTTT. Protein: CASSKAEAFF.

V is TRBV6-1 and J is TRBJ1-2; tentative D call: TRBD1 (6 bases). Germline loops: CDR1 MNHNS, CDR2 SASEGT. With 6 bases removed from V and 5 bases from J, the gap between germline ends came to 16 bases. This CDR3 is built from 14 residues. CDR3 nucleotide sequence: TGTGCCAGCAGCCAGGCGGTCAGGGGTTATGGCTACACCTTC. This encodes CASSQAVRGYGYTF.

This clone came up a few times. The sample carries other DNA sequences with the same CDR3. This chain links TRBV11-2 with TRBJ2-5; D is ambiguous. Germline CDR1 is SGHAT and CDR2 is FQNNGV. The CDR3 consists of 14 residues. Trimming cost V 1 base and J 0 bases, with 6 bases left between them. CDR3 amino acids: CASSLGQYQETQYF. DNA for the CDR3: TGTGCCAGCAGCTTAGGCCAGTACCAAGAGACCCAGTACTTC.

The CDR3 bases are TGTGCCAGCAGCGTAGCGCCAGGGGGCTTGCACGAGCAGTACTTC. Its translation is CASSVAPGGLHEQYF. The J gene is TRBJ2-7, the V gene TRBV9, with 8 bases identical to TRBD1. CDR3 size: 15 residues. Germline values: CDR1 SGDLS, CDR2 YYNGEE. Germline trimming cut 0 bases from V and 5 bases from J; bases unmatched to any gene: 7.

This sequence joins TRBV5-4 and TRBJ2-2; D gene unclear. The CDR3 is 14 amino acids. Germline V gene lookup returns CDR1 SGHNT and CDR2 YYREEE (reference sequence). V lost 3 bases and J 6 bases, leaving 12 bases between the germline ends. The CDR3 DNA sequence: TGTGCCAGCAGCTACCTGGGTTTCGCCGGGGAGCTGTTTTTT. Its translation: CASSYLGFAGELFF. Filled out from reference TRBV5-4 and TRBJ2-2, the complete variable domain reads ETGVTQSPTHLIKTRGQQVTLRCSSQSGHNTVSWYQQALGQGPQFIFQYYREEENGRGNFPPRFSGLQFPNYSSELNVNALELDDSALYLCASSYLGFAGELFFGEGSRLTVL.

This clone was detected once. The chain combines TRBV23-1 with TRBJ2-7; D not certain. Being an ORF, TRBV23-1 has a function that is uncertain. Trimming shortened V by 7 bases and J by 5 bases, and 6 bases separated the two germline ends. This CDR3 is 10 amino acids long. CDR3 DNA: TGCGCCAGCATACGACACGAGCAGTACTTC. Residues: CASIRHEQYF.

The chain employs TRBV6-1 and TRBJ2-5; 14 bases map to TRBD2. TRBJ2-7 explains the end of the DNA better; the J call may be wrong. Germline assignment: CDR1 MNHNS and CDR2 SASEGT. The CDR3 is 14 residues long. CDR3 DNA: TGTGCCAGCAGTGGACTAGCGGGAGGGGACGAGCAGTACTTC. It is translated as CASSGLAGGDEQYF.

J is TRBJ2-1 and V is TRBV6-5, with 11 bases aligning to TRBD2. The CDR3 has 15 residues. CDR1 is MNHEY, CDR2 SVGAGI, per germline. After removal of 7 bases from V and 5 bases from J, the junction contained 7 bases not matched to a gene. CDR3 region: CASNPTSGADNEQFF. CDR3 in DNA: TGTGCCAGCAACCCGACTAGCGGGGCCGACAATGAGCAGTTCTTC.

CDR3 DNA: TGTGCCAGCAGCTTAGCGCAACTCCCAAGCTCCTACGAGCAGTACTTC. Protein product: CASSLAQLPSSYEQYF. The chain uses TRBV7-2 and TRBJ2-7; D remains unclear. V lost 0 bases and J 0 bases, leaving 12 bases between the germline ends. This CDR3 contains 16 residues. Germline assignment: CDR1 SGHTA and CDR2 FQGNSA.

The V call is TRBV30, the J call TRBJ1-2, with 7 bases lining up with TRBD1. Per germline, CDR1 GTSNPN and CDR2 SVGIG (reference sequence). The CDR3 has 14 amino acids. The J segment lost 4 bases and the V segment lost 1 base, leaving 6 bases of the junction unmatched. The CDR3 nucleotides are TGTGCCTGGAGTGAAGGAGGGGGCATCTATGGCTACACCTTC. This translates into CAWSEGGGIYGYTF.

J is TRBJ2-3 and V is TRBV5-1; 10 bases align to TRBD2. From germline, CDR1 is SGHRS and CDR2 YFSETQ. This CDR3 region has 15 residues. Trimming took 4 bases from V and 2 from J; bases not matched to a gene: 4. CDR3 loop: CASSHSGGTTDTQYF. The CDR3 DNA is TGCGCCAGCAGCCATAGCGGGGGGACCACAGATACGCAGTATTTT.

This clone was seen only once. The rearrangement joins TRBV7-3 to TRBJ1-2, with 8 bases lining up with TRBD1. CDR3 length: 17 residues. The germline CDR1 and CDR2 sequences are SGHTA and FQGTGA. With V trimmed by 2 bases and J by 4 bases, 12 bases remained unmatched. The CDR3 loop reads CASSLDNDRGRLYGYTF. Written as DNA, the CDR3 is TGTGCCAGCAGCTTAGATAATGACAGGGGTCGTCTCTATGGCTACACCTTC.

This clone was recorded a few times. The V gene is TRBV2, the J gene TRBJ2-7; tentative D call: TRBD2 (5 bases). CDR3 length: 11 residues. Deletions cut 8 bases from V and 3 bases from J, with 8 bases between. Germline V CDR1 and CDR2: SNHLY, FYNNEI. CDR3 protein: CASAGGYEQYF. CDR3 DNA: TGTGCCAGCGCAGGAGGCTACGAGCAGTACTTC.

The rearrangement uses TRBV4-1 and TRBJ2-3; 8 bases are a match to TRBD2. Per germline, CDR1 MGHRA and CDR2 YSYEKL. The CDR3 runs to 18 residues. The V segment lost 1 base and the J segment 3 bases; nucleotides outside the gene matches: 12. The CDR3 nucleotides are TGCGCCAGCAGCCAAGGCCTTATGCGGGAGGTAGGGACAGATACGCAGTATTTT. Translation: CASSQGLMREVGTDTQYF.

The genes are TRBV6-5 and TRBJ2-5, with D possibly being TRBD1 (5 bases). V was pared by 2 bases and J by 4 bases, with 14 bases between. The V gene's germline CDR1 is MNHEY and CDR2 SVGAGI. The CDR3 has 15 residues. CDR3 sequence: CASSYGLGEGETQYF. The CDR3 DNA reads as TGTGCCAGCAGTTACGGTTTAGGGGAAGGAGAGACCCAGTACTTC.

This CDR3 is CASRYPSSHPNEKLFF. CDR3 nucleotides: TGTGCCAGCAGGTACCCATCCTCACACCCTAATGAAAAACTGTTTTTT. This chain connects TRBV28 to TRBJ1-4, with D unresolved. The germline V gene encodes CDR1 MDHEN and CDR2 SYDVKM. The CDR3 spans 16 residues. V lost 6 bases and J lost 3, with 17 bases in between.

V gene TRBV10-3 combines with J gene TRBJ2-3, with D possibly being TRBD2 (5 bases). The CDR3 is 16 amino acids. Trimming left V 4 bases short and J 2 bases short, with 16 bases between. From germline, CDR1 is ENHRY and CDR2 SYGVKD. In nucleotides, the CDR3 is TGTGCCATCAGTGGAGTAACCGAGGAGGCCACAGATACGCAGTATTTT. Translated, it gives CAISGVTEEATDTQYF.

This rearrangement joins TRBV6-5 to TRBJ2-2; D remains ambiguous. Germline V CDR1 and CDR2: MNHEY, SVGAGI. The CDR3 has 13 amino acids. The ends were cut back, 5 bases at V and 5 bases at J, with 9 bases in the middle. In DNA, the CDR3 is TGTGCCAGCAGTCTGTATGGGACCGGGGAGCTGTTTTTT. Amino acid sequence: CASSLYGTGELFF.

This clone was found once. CDR3 sequence (DNA): TGTGCCAGCAGCTTTGAAGACAGCTCCTACGAGCAGTACTTC. This sequence encodes CASSFEDSSYEQYF. The V gene is TRBV7-8, the J gene TRBJ2-7, with a weak D call TRBD1 (5 bases). This CDR3 spans 14 amino acids. V dropped 3 bases and J dropped 0 bases, with 9 bases sitting between them. Per the germline V gene, CDR1 is SGHVS and CDR2 is FQNEAQ.

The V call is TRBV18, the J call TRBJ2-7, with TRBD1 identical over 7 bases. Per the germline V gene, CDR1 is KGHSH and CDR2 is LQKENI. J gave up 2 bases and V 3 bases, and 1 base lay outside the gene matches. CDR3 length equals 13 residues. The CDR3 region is CASSPGQTYEQYF. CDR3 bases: TGTGCCAGCTCACCGGGACAGACCTACGAGCAGTACTTC.

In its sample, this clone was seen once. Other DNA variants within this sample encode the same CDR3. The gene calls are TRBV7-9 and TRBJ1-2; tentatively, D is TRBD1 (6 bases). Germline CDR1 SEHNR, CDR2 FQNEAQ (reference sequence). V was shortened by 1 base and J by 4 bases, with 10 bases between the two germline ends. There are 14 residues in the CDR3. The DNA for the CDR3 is TGTGCCAGCAGCTTAGATGGGGGCAGCTATGGCTACACCTTC. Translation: CASSLDGGSYGYTF.

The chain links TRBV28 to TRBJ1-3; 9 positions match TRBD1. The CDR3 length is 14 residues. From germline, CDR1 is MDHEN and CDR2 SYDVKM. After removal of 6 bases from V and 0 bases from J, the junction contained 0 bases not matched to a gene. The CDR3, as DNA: TGTGCCAGCAGGACAGGGGGCTCTGGAAACACCATATATTTT. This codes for CASRTGGSGNTIYF. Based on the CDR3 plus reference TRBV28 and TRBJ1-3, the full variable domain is DVKVTQSSRYLVKRTGEKVFLECVQDMDHENMFWYRQDPGLGLRLIYFSYDVKMKEKGDIPEGYSVSREKKERFSLILESASTNQTSMYLCASRTGGSGNTIYFGEGSWLTVV.